This T cell receptor (beta chain) was recovered during a study of CD8 T cells in Susac syndrome. CD8+ and CD4+ T cells taken from blood had their TCR beta sequenced. The patients with Susac syndrome were individuals who fulfilled the recently defined diagnostic criteria for disease that was either definite or probable. Purification of the CD8+ and CD4+ T cells relied on negative isolation, and TEMRA cells underwent FACS enrichment. This clonotype was counted between two and nine times. J gave up 4 bases and V 9 bases, and 3 bases lay outside the gene matches. The CDR3 sequence is 12 residues long. Germline lookup yields CDR1 LNHDA and CDR2 SQIVND (reference sequence). With random hexamers, reverse transcription was performed on roughly 0.5 to 1 ug of RNA. With immunoSEQ multiplex PCR, TCR beta CDR3 was amplified across 54 Vbeta and 13 Jbeta. TCRdb itself ran the immunoSEQ multiplex PCR reads through MiXCR, one entry per CDR3 protein. The sample holds about 140,000 distinct CDR3 sequences, approximately 95% seen once.

The TCR sequence derives from a human donor with Susac syndrome. Sequenced material: CD4+ T cells from PBMCs. The chain combines TRBV19 with TRBJ1-2; 9 bases line up with TRBD1. Here the CDR3 reads CASKDRGYGYTF. CDR3 bases: TGTGCCAGCAAGGACAGGGGCTATGGCTACACCTTC.